The 9 T cell receptor beta chains below all came from one sample that was sequenced in a study of cytomegalovirus exposure and HLA in healthy donors. The PCR ran on 60 Vbeta and 13 Jbeta primers. Repertoires were generated with immunoSEQ multiplex PCR, while TCRdb's copy carries only in-frame clones and drops some. The sample spans around 140,000 clones; the ten largest clones claim approximately 2%. Source material: PBMCs. These receptor sequences come from a woman in her late teens or twenties in good health and CMV-seronegative.

The rearrangement links TRBV27 to TRBJ2-1; a possible D gene is TRBD1 (6 bases). Germline CDR1 MNHEY, CDR2 SMNVEV (reference sequence). The CDR3 sequence is 18 residues long. V was pared by 2 bases and J by 15 bases, with 32 bases between. Here the CDR3 DNA reads TGTGCCAGCAGTTTAGTTATCGGGGCGTCCGGGGAGCAGGGGAAGCGGTTCTTC. It is translated as CASSLVIGASGEQGKRFF.

The V call is TRBV18, the J call TRBJ1-2, with 7 bases lining up with TRBD1. Germline loops: CDR1 KGHSH, CDR2 LQKENI. This CDR3 contains 14 residues. Losses at the gene ends were 2 bases for V and 3 bases for J; bases not matched to a gene: 3. CDR3 region: CASSPSGTDYGYTF. The CDR3 DNA sequence: TGTGCCAGCTCACCAAGTGGGACAGACTATGGCTACACCTTC.

This chain uses TRBV18 with TRBJ2-1, with 9 nucleotides matching TRBD2. The CDR3 loop spans 15 amino acids. Per the germline V gene, CDR1 is KGHSH and CDR2 is LQKENI. V shed 3 bases and J 5 bases; nucleotides not matched to a gene: 5. CDR3 in amino acids: CASSPTSGDNNEQFF. The CDR3 nucleotides are TGTGCCAGCTCACCGACTAGCGGAGACAACAATGAGCAGTTCTTC.

This rearrangement joins TRBV5-8 to TRBJ2-6; a possible D gene is TRBD2 (5 bases). With 2 bases removed from V and 0 bases from J, the gap between germline ends came to 15 bases. The CDR3 loop spans 18 amino acids. Per the germline V gene, CDR1 is SGHTS and CDR2 is YDEGEE. CDR3 in amino acids: CASSFEGNPFSGANVLTF. The CDR3 nucleotides are TGTGCCAGCAGCTTCGAGGGCAATCCGTTCTCTGGGGCCAACGTCCTGACTTTC. The variable domain in full, with the rest retrieved from reference TRBV5-8 and TRBJ2-6, is EAGVTQSPTHLIKTRGQQATLRCSPISGHTSVYWYQQALGLGLQFLLWYDEGEERNRGNFPPRFSGRQFPNYSSELNVNALELEDSALYLCASSFEGNPFSGANVLTFGAGSRLTVL.

The chain employs TRBV28 and TRBJ2-5, with TRBD2 identical over 7 bases. CDR1 MDHEN and CDR2 SYDVKM come from the germline V gene. V shed 6 bases, J shed 1 base, and the junction held 5 bases outside the gene matches. The CDR3 is 14 amino acids. The CDR3 region has the DNA TGTGCCAGCAGACAAAGCGGGACCCAAGAGACCCAGTACTTC. Amino acids: CASRQSGTQETQYF.

The V gene is TRBV28, the J gene TRBJ2-5, with 7 nucleotides matching TRBD1. This CDR3 comprises 15 residues. Trimming cost V 3 bases and J 3 bases; bases outside gene matches: 7. Germline CDR1 MDHEN, CDR2 SYDVKM. DNA for the CDR3: TGTGCCAGCAGTTTTCAGGGGGTCAGTAAAGAGACCCAGTACTTC. Translation: CASSFQGVSKETQYF.

The V and J genes are TRBV25-1 and TRBJ2-7, with 7 positions matching TRBD1. V was pared by 5 bases and J by 7 bases, with 5 bases of the junction left unmatched. The CDR3 totals 12 residues. Germline assignment: CDR1 MGHDK and CDR2 SYGVNS. In nucleotides, the CDR3 is TGTGCCAGCAGTAACTCAGGGGGAGAGCAGTACGTC. Its protein is CASSNSGGEQYV.

The CDR3 loop reads CASSQDSQGIPEAFF. The CDR3 nucleotides read TGCGCCAGCAGCCAAGATAGTCAGGGAATCCCTGAAGCTTTCTTT. The V call is TRBV4-1, the J call TRBJ1-1; the D gene is possibly TRBD1 (5 bases). Trimming cost V 0 bases and J 6 bases, with 14 bases left between them. This CDR3 has 15 residues. In germline, CDR1 is MGHRA, CDR2 YSYEKL.

The chain is built from TRBV4-2 and TRBJ1-2; 10 positions match TRBD1. The CDR3 consists of 17 residues. Unmatched junction bases numbered 15, after V lost 3 bases and J lost 8 bases. The germline V gene has CDR1 LGHNA and CDR2 YNFKEQ. The CDR3 DNA reads as TGTGCCAGCAGCCAGGATCGGACAGGGGGAGGTTTGCGGGGCTACACCTTC. Encoded protein: CASSQDRTGGGLRGYTF.